Each of the 3 T cell receptor beta chains below was sequenced from the same sample in a study of regulatory T cells. Study-wide results and limits: In CD3G-deficient patients, conventional CD4+ T cells were enriched for hydrophobic CDR3 residues at positions 6 and 7.

The PCR used 52 TRBV and 13 TRBJ primers. TCRdb keeps only in-frame clones here, not all; method: immunoSEQ multiplex PCR. The sample yields approximately 29,000 clones, about 94% seen once. Antigens for these TCRs are unknown. Sequencing was performed on conventional CD4+ T cells sorted from blood. Receptors were obtained from a child aged 2-15 years with CD3G deficiency.

V is TRBV18 and J is TRBJ2-1; TRBD2 matches at 10 bases. Germline assignment: CDR1 KGHSH and CDR2 LQKENI. The CDR3 runs to 16 residues. The V segment lost 6 bases and the J segment 7 bases; nucleotides outside the gene matches: 12. The CDR3 nucleotides are TGTGCCAGCTCCCTCGCTAGCGGGAGAAAAACGAATGAGCAGTTCTTC. It translates to CASSLASGRKTNEQFF.

The chain couples TRBV27 to TRBJ2-2; D is uncertain. CDR3 length equals 13 residues. Trimming took 10 bases from V and 4 from J, leaving 13 bases between them. Per the germline V gene, CDR1 is MNHEY and CDR2 is SMNVEV (reference sequence). CDR3: CATGQTGTGELFF. The CDR3, as DNA: TGTGCCACTGGTCAAACGGGCACCGGGGAGCTGTTTTTT.

This sequence joins TRBV28 and TRBJ2-4; D tentatively fits TRBD1 or TRBD2 (7 bases each). The CDR3 spans 15 residues. Trimming stripped 3 bases from V and 1 base from J, with 10 bases between. The V gene's germline CDR1 is MDHEN and CDR2 SYDVKM. CDR3 amino acids: CASSLGGGAKNIQYF. The CDR3 DNA is TGTGCCAGCAGTTTGGGAGGGGGCGCCAAAAACATTCAGTACTTC.